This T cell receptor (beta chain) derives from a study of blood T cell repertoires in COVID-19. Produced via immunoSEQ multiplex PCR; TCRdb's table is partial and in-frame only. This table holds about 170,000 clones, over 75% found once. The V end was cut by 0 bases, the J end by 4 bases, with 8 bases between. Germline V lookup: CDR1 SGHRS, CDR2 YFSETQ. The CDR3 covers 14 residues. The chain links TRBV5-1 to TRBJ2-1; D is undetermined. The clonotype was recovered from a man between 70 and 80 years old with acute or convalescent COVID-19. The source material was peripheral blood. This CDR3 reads CASSLVFPYNEQFF. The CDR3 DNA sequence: TGCGCCAGCAGCTTGGTATTTCCTTACAATGAGCAGTTCTTC.